The present T cell receptor (beta chain) was sequenced within a study of glioma-infiltrating T cells. This clonotype was picked up many times. Its antigen is unknown. Germline assignment: CDR1 MNHNS and CDR2 SASEGT. This CDR3 region has 13 residues. The J segment lost 7 bases and the V segment lost 6 bases, leaving 8 bases of the junction unmatched. TCR alpha and beta CDR3 regions were amplified from RNA using iRepertoire nested multiplex PCR. Tissue mRNA or PBMC total RNA, roughly 90-400 ng, went into one-step reverse transcription and amplification. TCRdb reprocessed the multiplex PCR reads with MiXCR, giving one entry per CDR3 protein. The data hold roughly 100,000 distinct CDR3 sequences, with 29% observed a single time. Study-level results: Tissue-blood divergence was below expectation in non-neoplastic patients, above in gliomas. CDR3 overlap between tissue and blood was very small.

This clonotype was sampled from a human donor with low-grade glioma or glioblastoma, undergoing nonglioma brain surgery, or in good health (not recorded which). The chain is built from TRBV6-1 and TRBJ1-2; 7 bases are a match to TRBD1. The sample consisted of glioma tissue, nonneoplastic brain tissue, or PBMCs (not recorded which). The CDR3 loop reads CASRERGLGGYTF. The CDR3 DNA is TGTGCCAGCAGGGAAAGGGGGCTCGGTGGCTACACCTTC.